A single sample gave rise to the 14 T cell receptor beta chains below, sequenced in a study of OX40 agonist ivuxolimab in advanced cancers. Assay: immunoSEQ multiplex PCR; the TCRdb copy retains only in-frame clones and omits some. The sample holds 26,000 or so clones, more than 70% seen once. The sequences come from CD4+ or CD8+ T cells sorted from blood, collected in a trial of the OX40 agonist ivuxolimab. Receptor source: an adult with an advanced solid tumor such as melanoma, head and neck, liver or kidney cancer.

The CDR3 nucleotides are TGTGCCAGCAGTGGGGACATGAACGGCAATAGCAATCAGCCCCAGCATTTT. Translation: CASSGDMNGNSNQPQHF. The V call is TRBV6-1, the J call TRBJ1-5; D may be TRBD1 (6 bases). CDR3 length equals 17 residues. The germline CDR1 and CDR2 sequences are MNHNS and SASEGT. Trimming left V 4 bases short and J 0 bases short, with 16 bases between.

The J gene is TRBJ1-5, the V gene TRBV5-5, with 7 bases aligning to TRBD1. Losses at the gene ends were 4 bases for V and 1 base for J; bases not matched to a gene: 5. The CDR3 is 15 amino acids. Germline assignment: CDR1 SGHKS and CDR2 YYEKEE (reference sequence). The CDR3 sequence: CASSGEGASNQPQHF. CDR3 bases: TGTGCCAGCAGCGGTGAGGGGGCAAGCAATCAGCCCCAGCATTTT.

V and J are TRBV10-3 and TRBJ1-1; D is undetermined. The CDR3 runs to 11 residues. In germline, CDR1 is ENHRY, CDR2 SYGVKD. Trimming pared 10 bases from V and 6 bases from J, leaving 12 bases between. The CDR3 reads CATQDGPEAFF. DNA of the CDR3: TGTGCCACCCAAGATGGCCCTGAAGCTTTCTTT.

The chain recombines TRBV6-5 with TRBJ2-5; weak D call: TRBD1 (5 bases). The CDR3 has 14 residues. Per the germline V gene, CDR1 is MNHEY and CDR2 is SVGAGI. V shed 5 bases and J shed 4 bases, with 14 bases lying between them. CDR3 DNA sequence: TGTGCCAGCAGTCCCTCCAGGGTTCGAGAGACCCAGTACTTC. Translated, it gives CASSPSRVRETQYF.

This clone is judged medium-sized. V gene TRBV2 combines with J gene TRBJ2-2; 7 bases are shared with TRBD1. The CDR3 runs 14 residues. With 5 bases clipped from V and 7 bases from J, the junction kept 7 bases outside the gene matches. In germline, CDR1 is SNHLY, CDR2 FYNNEI. This CDR3 is CASSQTGTGGELFF. The CDR3 region has the DNA TGTGCCAGCAGTCAGACAGGGACGGGCGGGGAGCTGTTTTTT.

CDR3 region: CASSPGRGWDTQYF. The CDR3 DNA reads as TGTGCCAGCAGCCCCGGCAGGGGCTGGGATACGCAGTATTTT. The J gene is TRBJ2-3, the V gene TRBV11-1; the D gene is possibly TRBD1 (6 bases). Germline CDR1 reads SGHAT; CDR2 reads FQDESV (reference sequence). The V gene lost 5 bases and the J gene lost 6 bases, with 15 bases spanning the gap. The CDR3 totals 14 residues.

This clone was seen only once. The chain combines TRBV7-2 with TRBJ2-5, with D unresolved. Germline V gene lookup returns CDR1 SGHTA and CDR2 FQGNSA. V was clipped by 0 bases and J by 5 bases, with 4 bases between them. The CDR3 sequence is 12 residues long. In nucleotides, the CDR3 is TGTGCCAGCAGCTTAGCGCTGGAGACCCAGTACTTC. Translation: CASSLALETQYF. Together with reference TRBV7-2 and TRBJ2-5, the CDR3 gives the full variable domain: GAGVSQSPSNKVTEKGKDVELRCDPISGHTALYWYRQSLGQGLEFLIYFQGNSAPDKSGLPSDRFSAERTGGSVSTLTIQRTQQEDSAVYLCASSLALETQYFGPGTRLLVL.

This chain connects TRBV6-1 to TRBJ1-3, with no clear D. V dropped 5 bases and J dropped 2 bases, with 13 bases sitting between them. The CDR3 has 15 residues. The germline CDR1 and CDR2 sequences are MNHNS and SASEGT. The chain's CDR3 is CASSFQPVAGNTIYF. The CDR3 DNA reads TGTGCCAGCAGTTTTCAACCCGTAGCTGGAAACACCATATATTTT.

The rearrangement joins TRBV30 to TRBJ1-2; D unresolved. This CDR3 is built from 14 residues. Germline CDR1 is GTSNPN and CDR2 is SVGIG (reference sequence). V was cut by 3 bases and J by 8 bases, with 19 bases left in between. The CDR3 sequence is CAWSGVGRIYGYTF. CDR3 sequence (DNA): TGTGCCTGGAGCGGAGTGGGGAGGATTTACGGCTACACCTTC. Full variable domain (missing parts from reference TRBV30 and TRBJ1-2): SQTIHQWPATLVQPVGSPLSLECTVEGTSNPNLYWYRQAAGRGLQLLFYSVGIGQISSEVPQNLSASRPQDRQFILSSKKLLLSDSGFYLCAWSGVGRIYGYTFGSGTRLTVV.

The chain links TRBV27 to TRBJ1-2, with no clear D. The ends were cut back, 6 bases at V and 10 bases at J, with 15 bases in the middle. The CDR3 runs to 12 residues. The germline gives CDR1 MNHEY, CDR2 SMNVEV (reference sequence). CDR3 DNA sequence: TGTGCCAGCAGGGAGGCCTCCGGGGACTACACCTTC. The encoded protein is CASREASGDYTF.

In this sample, this clone turned up a few times. V gene TRBV7-9 combines with J gene TRBJ1-4; D gene unclear. Trimming took 2 bases from V and 12 from J, leaving 13 bases between them. The length of the CDR3 is 13 residues. Per the germline V gene, CDR1 is SEHNR and CDR2 is FQNEAQ (reference sequence). The DNA of the CDR3 is TGTGCCAGCAGCTTATCGTTGGGGATCGAACTGTTTTTT. Encoded protein: CASSLSLGIELFF.

The chain has TRBV9 and TRBJ2-7; D might be TRBD1 or TRBD2, each matching 6 bases. CDR1 is SGDLS and CDR2 is YYNGEE in the germline V gene. The CDR3 is 15 residues long. V was pared by 0 bases and J by 4 bases, with 14 bases between. This chain's CDR3 is CASSVAPGARYEQYF. The DNA for the CDR3 is TGTGCCAGCAGCGTAGCTCCGGGGGCGAGATACGAGCAGTACTTC. Using reference TRBV9 and TRBJ2-7 for the parts outside the CDR3, the full variable domain is DSGVTQTPKHLITATGQRVTLRCSPRSGDLSVYWYQQSLDQGLQFLIQYYNGEERAKGNILERFSAQQFPDLHSELNLSSLELGDSALYFCASSVAPGARYEQYFGPGTRLTVT.

The chain has TRBV28 and TRBJ1-5; D gene uncertain. CDR3 length: 16 residues. CDR1 and CDR2 (germline): MDHEN, SYDVKM. V dropped 5 bases and J dropped 0 bases, with 14 bases sitting between them. CDR3 loop: CASSPATGYSNQPQHF. DNA for the CDR3: TGTGCCAGCAGTCCTGCGACGGGCTATAGCAATCAGCCCCAGCATTTT. Combining the CDR3 with reference TRBV28 and TRBJ1-5 gives the whole variable domain DVKVTQSSRYLVKRTGEKVFLECVQDMDHENMFWYRQDPGLGLRLIYFSYDVKMKEKGDIPEGYSVSREKKERFSLILESASTNQTSMYLCASSPATGYSNQPQHFGDGTRLSIL.

V and J are TRBV5-1 and TRBJ1-1, with D maybe TRBD1 (6 bases). The germline gives CDR1 SGHRS, CDR2 YFSETQ. Trimming took 4 bases from V and 11 from J, leaving 24 bases between them. This CDR3 is built from 15 residues. CDR3 coding DNA: TGCGCCAGCAGCCCCCACGGCCCCGGACAGCTGCGCGCTTTCTTT. Amino acids: CASSPHGPGQLRAFF.